These 29 T cell receptor beta chains were sequenced from one sample in a study of T-cell memory formation after mild COVID-19. One entry per CDR3 protein results from TCRdb running MiXCR on the 5' RACE reads. The sample contains 150,000 to 200,000 distinct CDR3 sequences, roughly 15% of which appear only once. The source material was PBMCs or a T cell subset sorted from them (not recorded which). The receptor set was obtained from an adult woman who had mild COVID-19 (a few samples of this study predate the infection). Cell type and time point are not known.

The gene calls are TRBV12-3 or TRBV12-4 and TRBJ1-1, with D perhaps matching TRBD1 (5 bases). The CDR3 consists of 13 residues. Trimming cost V 3 bases and J 6 bases, with 11 bases left between them. The CDR3 DNA reads as TGTGCCAGCAGTTTTTCCAGGGCTCCTGAAGCTTTCTTT. Protein sequence: CASSFSRAPEAFF.

The V gene is TRBV7-8, the J gene TRBJ2-2, with 8 bases that match TRBD2. With 5 bases clipped from V and 4 bases from J, the junction kept 9 bases outside the gene matches. Per germline, CDR1 SGHVS and CDR2 FQNEAQ. This CDR3 contains 16 residues. DNA for the CDR3: TGTGCCAGCAGCGGAAAGAGCGGGAGTGGCACCGGGGAGCTGTTTTTT. Amino acid sequence: CASSGKSGSGTGELFF.

The chain employs TRBV15 and TRBJ2-5; no reliable D call. Trimming removed 1 base at V and 5 bases at J, with 11 bases between. CDR1 is LNHNV and CDR2 is YYDKDF in the germline V gene (reference sequence). There are 14 residues in the CDR3. Here the CDR3 reads CATSRVKGQETQYF. The CDR3 DNA sequence: TGTGCCACCAGCAGAGTGAAGGGCCAGGAGACCCAGTACTTC.

This chain connects TRBV5-1 to TRBJ2-1; D possibly matches TRBD1 or TRBD2 (5 bases each). The CDR3 has 14 residues. Trimming left V 2 bases short and J 10 bases short, with 16 bases between. Germline CDR1 and CDR2: SGHRS and YFSETQ. DNA of the CDR3: TGCGCCAGCAGCTTCGGGTCCGAGGGGCTGGAGCAGTTCTTC. Residues: CASSFGSEGLEQFF.

The V and J genes are TRBV7-9 and TRBJ2-7; D assignment may be TRBD1 or TRBD2 (6 bases each). The CDR3 is 17 amino acids. Between the trimmed V and J ends, which lost 7 bases and 4 bases, there was a span of 26 bases. Looked up from germline, CDR1 is SEHNR and CDR2 is FQNEAQ (reference sequence). As DNA, the CDR3 is TGTGCCAGCAACTCCGAGGTCAGGGGACTGGGAATTTACGAGCAGTACTTC. Its protein is CASNSEVRGLGIYEQYF.

This clonotype was seen at least ten times. The chain links TRBV7-9 to TRBJ2-1; 9 bases are shared with TRBD2. V dropped 1 base and J dropped 2; count of bases not matched to a gene: 0. This CDR3 comprises 15 residues. The germline CDR1 and CDR2 sequences are SEHNR and FQNEAQ (reference sequence). The CDR3 here is CASSLGGRAYNEQFF. CDR3 DNA: TGTGCCAGCAGCTTAGGCGGGAGGGCCTACAATGAGCAGTTCTTC.

This chain connects TRBV4-2 to TRBJ2-3, with 9 bases aligning to TRBD2. The germline gives CDR1 LGHNA, CDR2 YNFKEQ. CDR3 size: 18 residues. J was trimmed by 0 bases and V by 1 base; bases with no gene match: 8. CDR3 protein: CASSQGDTSGRSTDTQYF. For the CDR3, the DNA is TGTGCCAGCAGCCAAGGGGATACTAGCGGGCGGAGCACAGATACGCAGTATTTT.

This sequence joins TRBV2 and TRBJ2-1; D not certain. The germline gives CDR1 SNHLY, CDR2 FYNNEI. This CDR3 region has 13 residues. Trimming took 4 bases from V and 3 from J, leaving 7 bases between them. DNA of the CDR3: TGTGCCAGCAGTGGGCAGTACTACAATGAGCAGTTCTTC. Translated, it gives CASSGQYYNEQFF.

The V gene is TRBV29-1, the J gene TRBJ1-2; D is undetermined. The CDR3 is 12 residues long. Per the germline V gene, CDR1 is SQVTM and CDR2 is ANQGSEA. CDR3 amino acids: CITTEEVYGYTF. CDR3 bases: TGCATTACCACGGAGGAGGTCTATGGCTACACCTTC.

J is TRBJ2-3 and V is TRBV7-9; perhaps TRBD2 as D (5 bases). The CDR3 is 14 amino acids. Germline CDR1 and CDR2: SEHNR and FQNEAQ (reference sequence). Trimming pared 3 bases from V and 6 bases from J, leaving 13 bases between. The CDR3 sequence: CASSLGAASDTQYF. The CDR3 region has the DNA TGTGCCAGCAGCTTGGGAGCGGCCTCGGATACGCAGTATTTT.

This clonotype was seen once. This sequence joins TRBV24-1 and TRBJ2-1; D is possibly TRBD1 or TRBD2 (5 bases each). Looked up from germline, CDR1 is KGHDR and CDR2 is SFDVKD. Trimming removed 3 bases from V and 8 bases from J, with 19 bases in between. This CDR3 has 16 residues. The CDR3 region is CATSDADRDRGHEQFF. CDR3 in DNA: TGTGCCACCAGTGATGCGGACCGGGACCGCGGGCATGAGCAGTTCTTC.

In its sample, this clonotype was seen a few times. This chain links TRBV12-3 or TRBV12-4 with TRBJ1-5; 7 bases agree with TRBD1. Losses at the gene ends were 7 bases for V and 4 bases for J; bases not matched to a gene: 10. This CDR3 spans 15 amino acids. CDR3 DNA: TGTGCCAGCAAGGGGAGCAGGGGGACAAATCAGCCCCAGCATTTT. Translated: CASKGSRGTNQPQHF.

This clonotype was counted a few times. The genes are TRBV24-1 and TRBJ1-1; no clear D gene. With 5 bases removed from V and 6 bases from J, the gap between germline ends came to 12 bases. CDR3 length equals 13 residues. Per the germline V gene, CDR1 is KGHDR and CDR2 is SFDVKD. The CDR3 spells CATSGAGLAEAFF. The CDR3 DNA reads TGTGCCACCAGTGGCGCCGGACTCGCTGAAGCTTTCTTT.

The gene calls are TRBV6-1 and TRBJ2-3, with D possibly being TRBD2 (5 bases). The CDR3 contains 15 residues. V lost 6 bases and J 0 bases, leaving 13 bases between the germline ends. The germline V gene has CDR1 MNHNS and CDR2 SASEGT. Here the CDR3 DNA reads TGTGCCAGCAGCCCTGACCGAGGGAGCACAGATACGCAGTATTTT. Protein sequence: CASSPDRGSTDTQYF.

CDR3 amino acids: CSARQGVSQPQHF. The CDR3 nucleotides are TGCAGTGCTAGACAGGGGGTCAGTCAGCCCCAGCATTTT. The genes are TRBV20-1 and TRBJ1-5, with 7 bases fitting TRBD1. With V trimmed by 2 bases and J by 6 bases, 4 bases remained unmatched. CDR1 DFQATT and CDR2 SNEGSKA come from the germline V gene (reference sequence). CDR3 size: 13 residues.

This clonotype was observed many times. This chain joins TRBV5-1 and TRBJ1-2; no clear D gene. The ends were cut back, 0 bases at V and 6 bases at J, with 9 bases in the middle. Germline V gene sequence: CDR1 SGHRS, CDR2 YFSETQ. CDR3 length: 13 amino acids. DNA of the CDR3: TGCGCCAGCAGCTTGGGAGGCGGCGATGGCTACACCTTC. Residues: CASSLGGGDGYTF.

This clonotype was picked up a small number of times. This chain uses TRBV6-5 with TRBJ2-7; no definite D call. The germline V gene has CDR1 MNHEY and CDR2 SVGAGI. Trimming removed 0 bases from V and 0 bases from J, with 12 bases in between. The CDR3 loop spans 16 amino acids. The CDR3 bases are TGTGCCAGCAGTTACTCCCGGTTACGCGGCTCCTACGAGCAGTACTTC. Translated: CASSYSRLRGSYEQYF.

The rearrangement links TRBV9 to TRBJ2-7; perhaps TRBD1 as D (6 bases). V lost 0 bases, J lost 0 bases, and 13 bases lay in between. The CDR3 spans 16 residues. The V gene's germline CDR1 is SGDLS and CDR2 YYNGEE. CDR3 coding DNA: TGTGCCAGCAGCGTAGGGGGGCGCGATGCCTCCTACGAGCAGTACTTC. It translates to CASSVGGRDASYEQYF.

Ten or more counts support this clonotype. This chain joins TRBV29-1 and TRBJ2-1; 8 bases are a match to TRBD1. Germline CDR1 and CDR2: SQVTM and ANQGSEA. CDR3 length: 16 amino acids. Trimming at V came to 3 bases and at J to 6 bases, leaving 13 bases not matched to a gene. In DNA, the CDR3 is TGCAGCGTTGATGCCCAGGGGGCCGCTACGGTCAATGAGCAGTTCTTC. This gives the protein CSVDAQGAATVNEQFF.

The chain recombines TRBV12-3 or TRBV12-4 with TRBJ2-2, with 7 bases lining up with TRBD2. After removal of 7 bases from V and 7 bases from J, the junction contained 9 bases not matched to a gene. The length of the CDR3 is 14 residues. This CDR3 is CASKGTNAGGELFF. CDR3 DNA: TGTGCCAGCAAGGGGACTAACGCGGGCGGGGAGCTGTTTTTT.

This clonotype was counted many times. CDR3 loop: CASSESRQGPEWTQYF. Written as DNA, the CDR3 is TGTGCCAGCAGTGAATCGAGACAGGGGCCAGAGTGGACCCAGTACTTC. The chain carries TRBV25-1 and TRBJ2-5, with 8 bases that match TRBD1. Trimming cost V 1 base and J 7 bases; bases outside gene matches: 11. The CDR3 is 16 residues long. Per germline, CDR1 MGHDK and CDR2 SYGVNS.

This clonotype was recorded a few times. The chain has TRBV20-1 and TRBJ1-1; D gene unclear. Germline V gene lookup returns CDR1 DFQATT and CDR2 SNEGSKA (reference sequence). CDR3 length: 13 amino acids. Trimming took 6 bases from V and 7 from J, leaving 18 bases between them. CDR3 region: CSANQPGGLEAFF. In nucleotides, the CDR3 is TGCAGTGCCAACCAACCCGGAGGCCTTGAAGCTTTCTTT.

The J gene is TRBJ2-1, the V gene TRBV29-1; the match to TRBD1 covers 8 bases. Trimming removed 8 bases from V and 5 bases from J; junction bases left unmatched: 11. CDR3 length: 14 amino acids. Germline values: CDR1 SQVTM, CDR2 ANQGSEA. The CDR3 region has the DNA TGCAGCTCCAGGACCGGGACAGGAAACAATGAGCAGTTCTTC. Translated, it gives CSSRTGTGNNEQFF.

This clonotype has just a few counts. The V gene is TRBV20-1, the J gene TRBJ2-2; D gene uncertain. The V end lost 7 bases, the J end lost 7 bases, and 7 bases lay between the germline ends. The CDR3 sequence is 10 residues long. Germline CDR1 is DFQATT and CDR2 is SNEGSKA (reference sequence). The CDR3 protein is CSVQVGELFF. CDR3 DNA: TGCAGTGTACAAGTCGGGGAGCTGTTTTTT.

The chain recombines TRBV5-1 with TRBJ2-1, with 8 bases lining up with TRBD2. Germline V gene data show CDR1 as SGHRS and CDR2 as YFSETQ. This CDR3 contains 15 residues. V shed 4 bases, J shed 4 bases, and the junction held 7 bases outside the gene matches. The chain's CDR3 is CASSPAGEPYNEQFF. In DNA form, the CDR3 reads TGCGCCAGCAGCCCAGCGGGGGAACCGTACAATGAGCAGTTCTTC. Variable domain in full (rest from reference TRBV5-1 and TRBJ2-1): KAGVTQTPRYLIKTRGQQVTLSCSPISGHRSVSWYQQTPGQGLQFLFEYFSETQRNKGNFPGRFSGRQFSNSRSEMNVSTLELGDSALYLCASSPAGEPYNEQFFGPGTRLTVL.

The chain is built from TRBV7-3 and TRBJ2-3; the match to TRBD2 covers 8 bases. The V and J ends lost 2 bases and 3 bases, in that order; junction bases with no gene match: 4. There are 15 residues in the CDR3. Germline V gene lookup returns CDR1 SGHTA and CDR2 FQGTGA. The CDR3 nucleotides are TGTGCCAGCAGCTTAGTCGGACTAGCTACAGATACGCAGTATTTT. Protein product: CASSLVGLATDTQYF.

The chain recombines TRBV6-2 or TRBV6-3 with TRBJ2-3; D ambiguous. Germline CDR1 MNHEY, CDR2 SVGEGT. The V and J ends lost 5 bases and 2 bases respectively, with 8 bases between them. The CDR3 length is 13 residues. The CDR3 here is CASSPYTTDTQYF. CDR3 coding DNA: TGTGCCAGCAGTCCTTACACCACAGATACGCAGTATTTT.

The table lists this clonotype with many counts. CDR3 sequence: CAGKRSIRDYEQYF. DNA for the CDR3: TGTGCCGGAAAAAGGAGCATTCGGGACTACGAGCAGTACTTC. The chain combines TRBV2 with TRBJ2-7, with D maybe TRBD2 (5 bases). V was pared by 11 bases and J by 3 bases, with 20 bases between. The CDR3 runs to 14 residues. The germline V gene encodes CDR1 SNHLY and CDR2 FYNNEI.

This chain joins TRBV5-4 and TRBJ2-7; 13 bases fit TRBD2. Germline CDR1 reads SGHNT; CDR2 reads YYREEE (reference sequence). This CDR3 spans 17 amino acids. The ends lost 5 bases at V and 3 bases at J; junction bases unmatched: 11. CDR3 protein: CASRPASGTSGIYEQYF. In DNA form, the CDR3 reads TGTGCCAGCAGACCGGCCTCGGGGACTAGCGGGATCTACGAGCAGTACTTC.